A single sample is the source of the 5 T cell receptor beta chains below, sequenced in a study of T-cell reconstitution after alpha-beta-depleted transplantation in children. Unique molecular identifiers were incorporated into the prepared TCRbeta library. TCRdb independently ran MiXCR on the PCR reads; one entry per CDR3 protein. The data contain about 610,000 distinct CDR3 sequences, over 9.5% of them seen just once; the ten biggest clones take up less than 5%. The input for sequencing was PBMCs from the stem cell graft donor, taken from the stem cell graft. These receptors came from a human donor who donated a stem cell graft to a child with acute myeloid leukemia.

This chain connects TRBV28 to TRBJ1-5; D is unclear. V was cut by 5 bases and J by 4 bases, with 15 bases left in between. The CDR3 covers 15 residues. Germline CDR1 and CDR2: MDHEN and SYDVKM. The CDR3 nucleotides read TGTGCCAGCAGTGGACCCTGGGGTTTTAATCAGCCCCAGCATTTT. Amino acids: CASSGPWGFNQPQHF.

The chain links TRBV30 to TRBJ2-5; D may be TRBD2 (5 bases). This CDR3 comprises 13 residues. V gave up 7 bases and J gave up 5 bases, with 17 bases separating them. Germline V lookup: CDR1 GTSNPN, CDR2 SVGIG (reference sequence). The CDR3 here is CASEGGLRETQYF. The CDR3, as DNA: TGTGCCTCCGAAGGAGGTCTCCGGGAGACCCAGTACTTC.

This clonotype was counted between two and nine times. The chain couples TRBV12-3 or TRBV12-4 to TRBJ2-1; 7 bases map to TRBD2. The ends lost 7 bases at V and 2 bases at J; junction bases unmatched: 8. This CDR3 is built from 15 residues. CDR3 protein: CASTPWGRAYNEQFF. For the CDR3, the DNA is TGTGCCAGCACCCCGTGGGGGAGGGCCTACAATGAGCAGTTCTTC.

This clonotype was seen only a few times. This chain joins TRBV20-1 and TRBJ1-1; TRBD1 might be the D (5 bases). The germline V gene encodes CDR1 DFQATT and CDR2 SNEGSKA (reference sequence). Trimming pared 5 bases from V and 3 bases from J, leaving 16 bases between. CDR3 size: 14 residues. CDR3 sequence (DNA): TGCAGTGCTCCCTTGTGGGGGAGTGACACTGAAGCTTTCTTT. This encodes CSAPLWGSDTEAFF.

The chain employs TRBV5-4 and TRBJ2-2; possibly TRBD2 for D (5 bases). CDR3 length: 16 amino acids. V dropped 0 bases and J dropped 4 bases, with 13 bases sitting between them. Germline lookup yields CDR1 SGHNT and CDR2 YYREEE (reference sequence). The CDR3 loop reads CASSLERGIVTGELFF. CDR3 coding DNA: TGTGCCAGCAGCTTGGAACGGGGAATAGTCACCGGGGAGCTGTTTTTT.